The following is a TCR beta chain sequence with its context. Its antigen specificity is not known. Base qualities are not recorded, but no much larger clone differs from it by a single base. The sample belongs to a study of graft-versus-host responses after intestinal transplantation (dated by TCRdb to the early 2020s). Background on the whole study: The transplants that recipients got were multivisceral, liver-intestinal, or isolated intestinal. All recipients received anti-thymocyte globulin induction followed by maintenance tacrolimus and steroids for about three years. After intestinal transplantation, graft-versus-host and host-versus-graft alloreactive T cell clones were followed in the graft, circulation and bone marrow using bulk TCR-beta CDR3 sequencing. Alloreactive clones were identified by sequencing pre-transplant mixed lymphocyte reaction products and comparing them with unstimulated pre-transplant donor and recipient T cells. The cohort enrolled some 24 intestinal transplant recipients, one of whom was a retransplant, and a few patients without pretransplant specimens were excluded. Donor T cell macrochimerism was defined as a peak of at least 4% donor T cells among recipient peripheral blood mononuclear cells. Samples from a few later patients were sequenced in-house on an Illumina MiSeq with MiXCR processing rather than by the commercial service.

Library creation used the immunoSEQ multiplex PCR assay. For most patients, high-throughput TCR-beta CDR3 sequencing of genomic DNA was performed by Adaptive Biotechnologies. In the original analysis: Adaptive's ImmunoSEQ software supplied the TCR sequencing data for 15 to 20 patients, while MiXCR and VDJtools were used to process a few other patients. CDR3 nucleotide sequences shared between donor and recipient were removed because their origin could not be assigned. To count as alloreactive, a clone needed at least 2-fold expansion over unstimulated cells and a minimum CFSE-low frequency of 0.002% (template counts) or 0.001% (read counts). Mappable clones were those detected in sequenced pre-transplant spleen, lymph node, or MLR CFSE-low populations of the donor or recipient. The cumulative frequency of alloreactive clones was calculated as a percentage of all sequences, weighted by copy number. The source is immuneACCESS, and TCRdb retained only in-frame sequences with V and J called. Part of the clones is not carried over; for the studies checked, unresolved V genes explain less than half of this, and the remainder is unexplained. V and J calls and clone size are copied from that table; D and trimming were computed from the DNA. For this sample there are 40,000 or so clones; about four fifths appear just once. The top ten clonotypes cover under 4% of the sample.

The paper's findings and limits, for the study overall: GvH clones were found in recipient bone marrow, and some of the GvH clones appeared earlier in ileal mucosa or blood, which is consistent with an intestinal mucosal origin. Early after transplant, declines in HvG clones were associated with peak levels of circulating GvH clones. High GvH to HvG T cell clonal ratios were observed in the allografts of patients with donor T cell macrochimerism. The conclusions were limited by the relatively low number and heterogeneity of the intestinal transplant patients.

From its cysteine to its phenylalanine, the CDR3 spans 13 amino acids. Here the CDR3 DNA is all that survives: 39 bases in frame from base 1. Trimming takes 0 bases from V and 9 bases from J, and the germline ends sit 9 bases apart. Via the germline V gene (reference sequence), CDR1 is LNHDA and CDR2 SQIVND. Blood samples were collected up to 4 times in the first month after transplant and then at least monthly when available. The source material was PBMCs, sampled approximately 1,000 days after transplant. This receptor was obtained from a human patient who received an intestinal transplant, so some T cells may come from the graft donor. The rearrangement combines TRBV19 with TRBJ2-4, with TRBD1 as a weak D call on 5 bases. The nucleotide sequence is TGTGCCAGTAGTATAGACAGGGATGGCATTCAGTACTTC. Translated, this gives CASSIDRDGIQYF.